These 28 T cell receptor beta chains were all obtained from the same sample, sequenced in a study of T cells after yellow fever vaccination. MiXCR was run by TCRdb on the 5' RACE reads, yielding one entry per CDR3 protein. The top ten hold more than 13% of the sample, which has approximately 550,000 distinct CDR3 sequences, 15% to 20% seen once. Sequenced here: PBMCs, sampled 15 days after the yellow fever booster vaccination. The receptors shown here come from a man aged 25-45 years who received the YFV17D yellow fever vaccine.

The V gene is TRBV6-5, the J gene TRBJ2-7; 10 positions match TRBD2. From germline, CDR1 is MNHEY and CDR2 SVGAGI. V dropped 4 bases and J dropped 7; count of bases not matched to a gene: 13. The CDR3 is 16 amino acids. The CDR3 sequence: CASSSPIAGGFGEQYF. The CDR3 nucleotides read TGTGCCAGCAGTTCTCCAATAGCGGGAGGCTTCGGGGAGCAGTACTTC.

This clonotype appeared a single time. The V and J genes are TRBV7-9 and TRBJ1-2, with D uncertain. The length of the CDR3 is 14 residues. Trimming removed 1 base from V and 8 bases from J, with 14 bases in between. Germline V gives CDR1 SEHNR, CDR2 FQNEAQ (reference sequence). The CDR3 reads CASSLGTLTGGYTF. In DNA, the CDR3 is TGTGCCAGCAGCTTAGGGACGCTAACGGGGGGCTACACCTTC.

This chain connects TRBV20-1 to TRBJ2-7; D gene uncertain. V was cut by 0 bases and J by 3 bases, with 12 bases left in between. CDR3 size: 14 residues. CDR1 is DFQATT and CDR2 is SNEGSKA in the germline V gene (reference sequence). The CDR3, as DNA: TGCAGTGCTAGAGATCGCGATGATGTCTACGAGCAGTACTTC. It yields the protein CSARDRDDVYEQYF.

This clonotype has a handful of counts. The J gene is TRBJ2-1, the V gene TRBV6-1; D is unclear. The CDR3 contains 14 residues. V lost 6 bases and J lost 0, with 9 bases in between. Germline V gene lookup returns CDR1 MNHNS and CDR2 SASEGT. DNA of the CDR3: TGTGCCAGCAGACAGAAAACCTCCTACAATGAGCAGTTCTTC. It encodes CASRQKTSYNEQFF.

In its sample, this clonotype was seen a few times. This chain links TRBV7-9 with TRBJ2-7; D gene ambiguous. V lost 1 base and J lost 5, with 9 bases in between. CDR3 size: 13 residues. Germline CDR1 and CDR2: SEHNR and FQNEAQ (reference sequence). This chain's CDR3 is CASSLETFHEQYF. In nucleotides, the CDR3 is TGTGCCAGCAGCTTAGAGACGTTCCACGAGCAGTACTTC.

This chain connects TRBV7-2 to TRBJ2-1, with D possibly TRBD1 on 6 matching bases. Germline V lookup: CDR1 SGHTA, CDR2 FQGNSA. The CDR3 extends over 12 amino acids. The V and J ends lost 4 bases and 9 bases respectively, with 10 bases between them. The CDR3 DNA sequence: TGTGCCAGCAGCTCGGGACATAGTGAGCAGTTCTTC. Protein sequence: CASSSGHSEQFF.

This chain connects TRBV11-2 to TRBJ2-5; no reliable D call. Germline lookup yields CDR1 SGHAT and CDR2 FQNNGV. V was clipped by 5 bases and J by 0 bases, with 22 bases between them. CDR3 length equals 18 residues. The CDR3 loop is CASSRTTSGGSNQETQYF. CDR3 DNA: TGTGCCAGCAGCCGAACAACCTCTGGCGGATCGAACCAAGAGACCCAGTACTTC.

This clonotype was seen a handful of times. The chain couples TRBV5-1 to TRBJ2-6, with TRBD1 as a possible D gene (5 bases). V lost 4 bases to trimming and J lost 1 base, with 18 bases between them. This CDR3 comprises 18 residues. Germline V gives CDR1 SGHRS, CDR2 YFSETQ. As DNA, the CDR3 is TGCGCCAGCAGCATAGACGGTTTCCCAGGGTCTGGGGCCAACGTCCTGACTTTC. Protein product: CASSIDGFPGSGANVLTF.

This clonotype was picked up a small number of times. The CDR3 loop is CASSQDSWNTGELFF. The CDR3 DNA reads TGTGCCAGCAGCCAAGATTCATGGAACACCGGGGAGCTGTTTTTT. V usage is TRBV14 and J usage is TRBJ2-2; no definite D call. Trimming shortened V by 0 bases and J by 1 base, and 6 bases separated the two germline ends. Germline V lookup: CDR1 SGHDN, CDR2 FVKESK. This CDR3 has 15 amino acids.

The chain carries TRBV28 and TRBJ2-7; D gene unclear. Germline values: CDR1 MDHEN, CDR2 SYDVKM. The CDR3 runs 15 residues. Trimming cost V 4 bases and J 5 bases, with 18 bases left between them. Written as DNA, the CDR3 is TGTGCCAGCAGTTCGGTAGTAGGCTGGACCCACGAGCAGTACTTC. It is translated as CASSSVVGWTHEQYF.

This clonotype was seen a handful of times. The chain uses TRBV5-1 and TRBJ2-1; TRBD1 matches 7 bases. From germline, CDR1 is SGHRS and CDR2 YFSETQ. Trimming took 2 bases from V and 13 from J; bases not matched to a gene: 9. The CDR3 totals 13 residues. CDR3 sequence (DNA): TGCGCCAGCAGCTTCCGTGACAGGGCGGGCCAGTTCTTC. Protein: CASSFRDRAGQFF.

This clonotype has more than one count but fewer than ten. V is TRBV29-1 and J is TRBJ1-2; D unclear. Deletions cut 4 bases from V and 8 bases from J, with 14 bases between. The CDR3 has 12 residues. Germline V gene data show CDR1 as SQVTM and CDR2 as ANQGSEA. In DNA form, the CDR3 reads TGCAGCGTTGTCGGAGGGAGGGAGGGCTACACCTTC. This gives the protein CSVVGGREGYTF. The full variable domain, with the rest looked up from reference TRBV29-1 and TRBJ1-2, is SAVISQKPSRDICQRGTSLTIQCQVDSQVTMMFWYRQQPGQSLTLIATANQGSEATYESGFVIDKFPISRPNLTFSTLTVSNMSPEDSSIYLCSVVGGREGYTFGSGTRLTVV.

This clonotype was seen a handful of times. The CDR3 DNA reads as TGCGCCAGCAGCTTAGAGCGAACACCCCCAGATACGCAGTATTTT. Protein: CASSLERTPPDTQYF. V and J are TRBV5-1 and TRBJ2-3; D is uncertain. Germline V lookup: CDR1 SGHRS, CDR2 YFSETQ. V was cut by 2 bases and J by 4 bases, with 14 bases left in between. This CDR3 is 15 amino acids long.

This clonotype has a handful of counts. The chain carries TRBV2 and TRBJ2-3, with 10 bases matching TRBD2. Germline assignment: CDR1 SNHLY and CDR2 FYNNEI. With V trimmed by 6 bases and J by 0 bases, 9 bases remained unmatched. The CDR3 is 17 amino acids. CDR3 region: CASRRTGTSASTDTQYF. CDR3 coding DNA: TGTGCCAGCAGACGCACCGGGACTAGCGCCAGCACAGATACGCAGTATTTT.

V gene TRBV6-1 combines with J gene TRBJ1-5, with 7 bases that match TRBD1. J gave up 3 bases and V 6 bases, and 5 bases lay outside the gene matches. This CDR3 is built from 14 residues. Germline values: CDR1 MNHNS, CDR2 SASEGT. The CDR3 coding sequence is TGTGCCAGCAGACTCAGGGGGGACAATCAGCCCCAGCATTTT. Translating gives CASRLRGDNQPQHF.

This clonotype was seen only a few times. The rearrangement uses TRBV9 and TRBJ2-1, with D uncertain. CDR3 length: 16 amino acids. In germline, CDR1 is SGDLS, CDR2 YYNGEE. V was clipped by 4 bases and J by 4 bases, with 18 bases between them. CDR3 sequence (DNA): TGTGCCAGCAGCCCGTACAACTCGGCGGCATACAATGAGCAGTTCTTC. Residues: CASSPYNSAAYNEQFF.

This clonotype was recorded a few times. The rearrangement joins TRBV20-1 to TRBJ2-7; either TRBD1 or TRBD2 may supply D (6 bases each). Per germline, CDR1 DFQATT and CDR2 SNEGSKA (reference sequence). The CDR3 sequence is 11 residues long. Trimming pared 5 bases from V and 12 bases from J, leaving 17 bases between. CDR3 sequence reads: CSAGDGGSRYF. The CDR3 DNA is TGCAGTGCTGGGGACGGGGGCTCCCGGTACTTC.

The V and J genes are TRBV5-1 and TRBJ2-7; TRBD1 aligns across 8 bases. Germline V gene lookup returns CDR1 SGHRS and CDR2 YFSETQ. This CDR3 contains 14 residues. V shed 2 bases and J 5 bases; nucleotides not matched to a gene: 6. The CDR3 reads CASSFGQGKNEQYF. Written as DNA, the CDR3 is TGCGCCAGCAGCTTCGGACAGGGAAAGAACGAGCAGTACTTC.

For the CDR3, the DNA is TGTGCCAGCAGCGGGACAGGGGGAGAAAAACTGTTTTTT. This translates into CASSGTGGEKLFF. The V and J genes are TRBV5-4 and TRBJ1-4; 11 bases are shared with TRBD1. This CDR3 is built from 13 residues. Germline trimming cut 4 bases from V and 8 bases from J; bases unmatched to any gene: 1. CDR1 SGHNT and CDR2 YYREEE come from the germline V gene (reference sequence).

This clonotype was recorded a few times. The chain employs TRBV7-2 and TRBJ2-7; D possibly corresponds to TRBD2 (5 bases). CDR3 length equals 16 residues. V was trimmed by 1 base and J by 5 bases, leaving 18 bases between them. Germline assignment: CDR1 SGHTA and CDR2 FQGNSA. CDR3 in amino acids: CASSLVSSGPVDEQYF. Written as DNA, the CDR3 is TGTGCCAGCAGCTTAGTCTCCAGCGGCCCCGTCGACGAGCAGTACTTC. Combining the CDR3 with reference TRBV7-2 and TRBJ2-7 gives the whole variable domain GAGVSQSPSNKVTEKGKDVELRCDPISGHTALYWYRQSLGQGLEFLIYFQGNSAPDKSGLPSDRFSAERTGGSVSTLTIQRTQQEDSAVYLCASSLVSSGPVDEQYFGPGTRLTVT.

This clonotype was counted only a few times. This chain connects TRBV7-9 to TRBJ2-7; a possible D gene is TRBD1 (5 bases). The CDR3 extends over 17 amino acids. In germline, CDR1 is SEHNR, CDR2 FQNEAQ (reference sequence). V was pared by 0 bases and J by 0 bases, with 15 bases between. CDR3 coding DNA: TGTGCCAGCAGCTTAGCGGGTTCAGGGCAGATCTCCTACGAGCAGTACTTC. Its translation: CASSLAGSGQISYEQYF.

The V call is TRBV7-2, the J call TRBJ2-3; 10 nucleotides align to TRBD2. The CDR3 runs 16 residues. Per the germline V gene, CDR1 is SGHTA and CDR2 is FQGNSA. With V trimmed by 3 bases and J by 4 bases, 7 bases remained unmatched. CDR3 loop: CASSFLAGATADTQYF. In nucleotides, the CDR3 is TGTGCCAGCAGCTTCCTAGCGGGAGCCACAGCAGATACGCAGTATTTT.

The chain couples TRBV7-8 to TRBJ2-5; weak D call: TRBD1 (5 bases). This CDR3 has 13 residues. V was cut by 5 bases and J by 3 bases, with 10 bases left in between. CDR1 and CDR2 (germline): SGHVS, FQNEAQ. CDR3 region: CASSDGQKETQYF. CDR3 in DNA: TGTGCCAGCAGCGACGGACAAAAAGAGACCCAGTACTTC.

This clonotype has a handful of counts. The chain recombines TRBV7-2 with TRBJ2-1; D ambiguous. The CDR3 covers 13 residues. V lost 2 bases and J lost 4, with 6 bases in between. Germline V CDR1 and CDR2: SGHTA, FQGNSA. CDR3 DNA: TGTGCCAGCAGCTTATTCGAGTACAATGAGCAGTTCTTC. Protein product: CASSLFEYNEQFF.

This clonotype was recorded at least ten times. The chain links TRBV18 to TRBJ1-5, with D unresolved. This CDR3 is built from 13 residues. Germline assignment: CDR1 KGHSH and CDR2 LQKENI. V lost 4 bases to trimming and J lost 0 bases, with 4 bases between them. CDR3 coding DNA: TGTGCCAGCTCACGAAATAGCAATCAGCCCCAGCATTTT. Amino acid sequence: CASSRNSNQPQHF.

This chain joins TRBV20-1 and TRBJ2-1; D is ambiguous. There are 13 residues in the CDR3. CDR1 is DFQATT, CDR2 SNEGSKA, per germline (reference sequence). V lost 4 bases to trimming and J lost 0 bases, with 7 bases between them. This CDR3 is CSANVRSYNEQFF. CDR3 bases: TGCAGTGCTAACGTCCGCTCCTACAATGAGCAGTTCTTC.

There are a few counts of this clonotype. DNA for the CDR3: TGCAGTGCTCCGTCTTGGACAGGGGACGAGCAGTACTTC. Protein sequence: CSAPSWTGDEQYF. This chain uses TRBV20-1 with TRBJ2-7, with TRBD1 identical over 9 bases. J gave up 5 bases and V 5 bases, and 7 bases lay outside the gene matches. Germline-derived CDR1 and CDR2 are DFQATT and SNEGSKA (reference sequence). The length of the CDR3 is 13 residues.

This clonotype was observed a few times. This rearrangement joins TRBV4-3 to TRBJ2-1; 10 nucleotides align to TRBD2. Germline V lookup: CDR1 LGHNA, CDR2 YSLEER. The CDR3 has 18 amino acids. After removal of 1 base from V and 3 bases from J, the junction contained 9 bases not matched to a gene. For the CDR3, the DNA is TGCGCCAGCAGCCAAGGCCTTTTTACTAGCGGGGACTACAATGAGCAGTTCTTC. This encodes CASSQGLFTSGDYNEQFF.